This T cell receptor (beta chain) emerged from a study of cytomegalovirus exposure and HLA in healthy donors. This PCR relied on a set of 60 Vbeta primers and 13 Jbeta primers. Clones were sequenced by immunoSEQ multiplex PCR, and TCRdb holds only the in-frame ones, with some missing. This table has 310,000 or so clones, about 90% appearing once. Germline CDR1 reads SGHRS; CDR2 reads YFSETQ. V was cut by 2 bases and J by 4 bases, with 13 bases left in between. CDR3 length equals 14 residues. The sample comprised PBMCs. This rearrangement joins TRBV5-1 to TRBJ2-7; possibly TRBD2 for D (5 bases). This sequence originates from a woman aged 18-35 years in good health and CMV-seronegative. CDR3 sequence reads: CASSFTGDWYEQYF. In nucleotides, the CDR3 is TGCGCCAGCAGCTTCACCGGGGATTGGTACGAGCAGTACTTC.